These 6 T cell receptor beta chains originate from one sample sequenced in a study of T cell clonality in common variable immunodeficiency. Sequencing was performed with immunoSEQ multiplex PCR; in TCRdb, only in-frame clones are kept and a portion is missing. Altogether approximately 34,000 clones were found in the sample, and no singletons occur. Sequencing input: peripheral blood mononuclear cells. Receptors originate from a person aged 18 to 70 in good health.

The table lists this clone with many counts. Sequencing ends 3 residues short of the CDR3 end; the germline J gene provides the rest. The chain uses TRBV7-2 and TRBJ2-3, with a possible D match to TRBD2 (7 bases). This CDR3 region has 14 residues. V was trimmed by 5 bases and J by 5 bases, leaving 14 bases between them. From germline, CDR1 is SGHTA and CDR2 FQGNSA. CDR3 amino acids: CASSHGGARDTQYF. Partial CDR3 DNA: TGTGCCAGCAGCCATGGGGGGGCAAGAGATACG.

This clone was recorded a few times. Sequencing ends 3 residues short of the CDR3 end; the germline J gene provides the rest. This sequence joins TRBV6-7 and TRBJ1-5; TRBD1 agrees at 10 bases. TRBV6-7 qualifies as an ORF whose function is uncertain. The V and J ends lost 2 bases and 1 base, in that order; junction bases with no gene match: 5. The CDR3 is 17 amino acids. The CDR3 here is CASSYTTGGRSNQPQHF. Partial CDR3 DNA: TGTGCCAGCAGTTACACGACAGGGGGCAGGAGCAATCAGCCC.

Worth noting for this clone: The CDR3 end falls 3 residues outside the read, so it is completed with the germline J gene. V and J are TRBV5-6 and TRBJ2-7; 8 nucleotides agree with TRBD1. The CDR3 is made up of 15 amino acids. Germline V gene lookup returns CDR1 SGHDT and CDR2 YYEEEE. V shed 1 base and J 0 bases; nucleotides not matched to a gene: 3. The CDR3 bases that were read are TGTGCCAGCAGCTTGTGGGACAGGAGCTCCTACGAG. Its protein is CASSLWDRSSYE. The entire CDR3 is CASSLWDRSSYEQYF.

As concerns this clone: The read ends 3 residues before the CDR3 terminus; that terminus is restored from the germline J gene. The chain couples TRBV7-9 to TRBJ1-2; TRBD1 aligns across 7 bases. This CDR3 has 14 residues. Germline V gene data show CDR1 as SEHNR and CDR2 as FQNEAQ (reference sequence). CDR3 sequence: CASSYLGTAYDYTF. Partial CDR3 DNA: TGTGCCAGCAGCTATCTGGGGACAGCCTACGAC.

This clone was recorded at least ten times. The CDR3 end lies 3 residues beyond the end of the read and is filled in from the germline J gene. J is TRBJ2-5 and V is TRBV7-6; 13 positions agree with TRBD2. Germline V lookup: CDR1 SGHVS, CDR2 FNYEAQ. Trimming cost V 5 bases and J 5 bases; bases outside gene matches: 2. The CDR3 runs to 14 residues. CDR3 in amino acids: CASSRTSGGETQYF. CDR3 DNA (partial): TGTGCCAGCAGCCGGACTAGCGGGGGTGAGACC.

At least ten counts were recorded for this clone. The CDR3 goes on 3 residues after the read ends, and that part is filled in from the germline J gene. The chain links TRBV7-8 to TRBJ1-2, with 12 bases matching TRBD1. Germline CDR1 and CDR2: SGHVS and FQNEAQ. CDR3 length: 16 residues. Unmatched junction bases numbered 4, after V lost 1 base and J lost 4 bases. Incomplete CDR3 DNA: TGTGCCAGCAGCTTAGTAGGGGGACAGGGGGCCTATGGC. It encodes CASSLVGGQGAYG. In full, the CDR3 reads CASSLVGGQGAYGYTF.